This TCR beta chain came from a study of shared clonotypes between healthy human individuals. Study-level results: Memory subsets generally showed lower estimated richness than naive subsets.

Details on this clone: What it recognizes is unknown.

Trimming removed 0 bases at V and 5 bases at J, with 15 bases between. Germline CDR1 is SGHRS and CDR2 is YFSETQ. CDR3 length: 16 residues. Deep level was the assay's run setting. Repertoires were generated with immunoSEQ multiplex PCR, while TCRdb's copy carries only in-frame clones and drops some. The sample records about 1.1 million clones, around 77% being singletons. Material for sequencing was memory CD4+ T cells from PBMCs. Subset noted: CD45RA-negative fraction. V gene TRBV5-1 combines with J gene TRBJ2-4; TRBD1 might be the D (6 bases). The receptor was isolated from a man younger than 35 in good health. Some clones in this sample may be carry-over from other donors' samples. The CDR3 sequence: CASSLVPGRGENIQYF. CDR3 bases: TGCGCCAGCAGCTTGGTTCCGGGCAGGGGAGAAAACATTCAGTACTTC.